One sample yielded the 23 T cell receptor beta chains listed below, sequenced in a study of blood T cells in healthy people across ages. Alongside a J-beta primer mix, a sample-barcoded 5' primer served in a second PCR lasting about 7 to 12 cycles. TCRdb reanalysed the 5' RACE reads using MiXCR and keeps one entry per CDR3 protein. The sample contains fewer than 800,000 distinct CDR3 sequences, approximately 30% of which appear only once. The sample was blood. The receptor source for this set is an elderly woman in good health.

V gene TRBV10-3 combines with J gene TRBJ2-3, with 10 bases identical to TRBD2. Germline V lookup: CDR1 ENHRY, CDR2 SYGVKD. The CDR3 has 16 amino acids. Trimming cost V 4 bases and J 4 bases; bases outside gene matches: 8. DNA of the CDR3: TGTGCCATCAGTGCCGGGCTAGCGGGAGTCCCAGATACGCAGTATTTT. Amino acid sequence: CAISAGLAGVPDTQYF.

The chain is built from TRBV7-2 and TRBJ2-2; D gene unclear. The CDR3 extends over 15 amino acids. V was clipped by 1 base and J by 4 bases, with 10 bases between them. Germline CDR1 and CDR2: SGHTA and FQGNSA. The CDR3 bases are TGTGCCAGCAGCTTAGGGTTGCGCCTCACCGGGGAGCTGTTTTTT. Protein: CASSLGLRLTGELFF.

This clonotype was seen ten or more times. This chain links TRBV5-1 with TRBJ1-1, with D possibly being TRBD1 (5 bases). The CDR3 runs 15 residues. With 1 base removed from V and 6 bases from J, the gap between germline ends came to 16 bases. The germline gives CDR1 SGHRS, CDR2 YFSETQ. CDR3 coding DNA: TGCGCCAGCAGCTTGAGGGCAGGGAATTCCGCTGAAGCTTTCTTT. Its translation: CASSLRAGNSAEAFF.

In this sample, this clonotype turned up many times. V and J are TRBV5-1 and TRBJ2-1; 8 bases are a match to TRBD1. The J segment lost 5 bases and the V segment lost 4 bases, leaving 17 bases of the junction unmatched. This CDR3 has 18 amino acids. Germline V CDR1 and CDR2: SGHRS, YFSETQ. CDR3 nucleotide sequence: TGCGCCAGCAGCAAATTCCCCCGAACAGGGGGTGTTGACAATGAGCAGTTCTTC. It encodes CASSKFPRTGGVDNEQFF.

This clonotype has only a few counts. The V call is TRBV20-1, the J call TRBJ1-4, with unresolved D. V was shortened by 6 bases and J by 4 bases, with 12 bases between the two germline ends. The CDR3 has 13 amino acids. Germline CDR1 and CDR2: DFQATT and SNEGSKA (reference sequence). The CDR3: CSAPGRINEKLFF. CDR3 DNA: TGCAGTGCCCCCGGGCGGATTAATGAAAAACTGTTTTTT.

Only a few counts were recorded for this clonotype. The chain couples TRBV7-2 to TRBJ2-5; a possible D gene is TRBD2 (5 bases). V shed 4 bases and J shed 1 base, with 16 bases lying between them. The CDR3 contains 16 residues. Germline assignment: CDR1 SGHTA and CDR2 FQGNSA. The CDR3 is CASSSELGWRQETQYF. The CDR3 region has the DNA TGTGCCAGCAGCTCAGAACTAGGGTGGCGCCAAGAGACCCAGTACTTC.

The sample holds a few counts of this clonotype. Being one base from a much bigger clone, this may be a read error. The gene calls are TRBV24-1 and TRBJ2-1; D is possibly TRBD1 or TRBD2 (7 bases each). CDR3 length equals 13 residues. The germline CDR1 and CDR2 sequences are KGHDR and SFDVKD. For the CDR3, the DNA is TGTGCCGCCAGCGGGACAGCTAACAATGAGCAGTTCTTC. This translates into CAASGTANNEQFF.

This clonotype occurred a few times. A much bigger clone sits one base away, suggesting this may be a read error. The chain is built from TRBV29-1 and TRBJ2-5; maybe TRBD2 (6 bases). Germline V gene lookup returns CDR1 SQVTM and CDR2 ANQGSEA. Trimming cost V 1 base and J 11 bases, with 20 bases left between them. The CDR3 is made up of 14 amino acids. The CDR3 nucleotides read TGCAGCGTTGAAGCCGGGGCATTGGGGGGTGAGCAGTACTTC. It translates to CSVEAGALGGEQYF.

This clonotype was observed at least ten times. The chain links TRBV7-2 to TRBJ2-2; the D call may be TRBD1 or TRBD2 (5 bases each). This CDR3 has 15 residues. The germline V and J ends were trimmed by 5 bases and 7 bases, with 17 bases remaining between them. In germline, CDR1 is SGHTA, CDR2 FQGNSA. The DNA for the CDR3 is TGTGCCAGCAGCCTAGAGGGGCCCCCCGTCGGGGAGCTGTTTTTT. It encodes CASSLEGPPVGELFF.

This clonotype was detected ten times or more. The gene calls are TRBV4-3 and TRBJ2-1, with 12 bases matching TRBD2. CDR3 length: 16 amino acids. The V gene's germline CDR1 is LGHNA and CDR2 YSLEER. Trimming cost V 0 bases and J 9 bases; bases outside gene matches: 6. The CDR3 region has the DNA TGCGCCAGCAGCCAAGATTCTAGCGGGGGGGACGGTGAGCAGTTCTTC. Amino acids: CASSQDSSGGDGEQFF.

V and J are TRBV10-2 and TRBJ2-3; tentative D call: TRBD2 (6 bases). The CDR3 runs to 13 residues. The V gene's germline CDR1 is WSHSY and CDR2 SAAADI. Between the trimmed V and J ends, which lost 6 bases and 4 bases, there was a span of 11 bases. In nucleotides, the CDR3 is TGCGCCAGCAGGGAATGGAGGGCAGATACGCAGTATTTT. Amino acid sequence: CASREWRADTQYF.

The CDR3 is CSARGFLPYEQYF. As DNA, the CDR3 is TGCAGTGCTAGAGGCTTCCTTCCCTACGAGCAGTACTTC. J is TRBJ2-7 and V is TRBV20-1; no clear D gene. The V end was cut by 1 base, the J end by 2 bases, with 9 bases between. The CDR3 consists of 13 residues. Germline lookup yields CDR1 DFQATT and CDR2 SNEGSKA (reference sequence).

This clonotype was counted at least ten times. The genes are TRBV7-8 and TRBJ2-7; TRBD1 aligns across 9 bases. The CDR3 covers 15 residues. V shed 5 bases and J 5 bases; nucleotides not matched to a gene: 10. Germline V lookup: CDR1 SGHVS, CDR2 FQNEAQ. CDR3 sequence (DNA): TGTGCCAGCAGCCCCGTGGGACAGGGTAGCGACGAGCAGTACTTC. This sequence encodes CASSPVGQGSDEQYF.

This clonotype was detected many times. The chain couples TRBV14 to TRBJ2-5; D is possibly TRBD2 (5 bases). Germline CDR1 and CDR2: SGHDN and FVKESK. With 2 bases removed from V and 0 bases from J, the gap between germline ends came to 10 bases. There are 15 residues in the CDR3. As DNA, the CDR3 is TGTGCCAGCAGCCAACGTCCGGGAAACCAAGAGACCCAGTACTTC. Amino acids: CASSQRPGNQETQYF.

A remark on this clonotype: This may come from a read error, since a much larger clone is one base off. V gene TRBV7-2 combines with J gene TRBJ1-2, with a weak D call TRBD1 (5 bases). CDR3 length: 15 amino acids. Trimming took 3 bases from V and 2 from J, leaving 13 bases between them. CDR1 is SGHTA, CDR2 FQGNSA, per germline. Here the CDR3 reads CASSFSATANYGYTF. In nucleotides, the CDR3 is TGTGCCAGCAGCTTCTCTGCGACAGCCAACTATGGCTACACCTTC.

This clonotype was seen only a few times. This rearrangement joins TRBV18 to TRBJ1-2; D gene ambiguous. The CDR3 is 13 residues long. Germline CDR1 and CDR2: KGHSH and LQKENI. Trimming removed 3 bases at V and 5 bases at J, with 10 bases between. The CDR3 DNA follows: TGTGCCAGCTCACCGTCCCAAAGATATGGCTACACCTTC. This codes for CASSPSQRYGYTF.

There are a few counts of this clonotype. The V and J genes are TRBV3-1 and TRBJ2-5; D may correspond to TRBD1 or TRBD2 (5 bases each). The J call may be wrong; the DNA end is better matched by TRBJ2-1. Looked up from germline, CDR1 is LGHDT and CDR2 is YNNKEL (reference sequence). The CDR3 covers 15 residues. CDR3 bases: TGTGCCAGCAGCCAAGAGGCAGGGTTCGGGGAGACCCAGTTCTTC. It specifies CASSQEAGFGETQFF.

This clonotype appeared many times. This rearrangement joins TRBV14 to TRBJ1-2; no definite D call. The germline CDR1 and CDR2 sequences are SGHDN and FVKESK. Trimming cost V 3 bases and J 8 bases, with 19 bases left between them. The CDR3 extends over 15 amino acids. This chain's CDR3 is CASSHDSGWVFGYTF. In nucleotides, the CDR3 is TGTGCCAGCAGCCACGATTCAGGCTGGGTCTTCGGCTACACCTTC.

The chain employs TRBV10-1 and TRBJ2-1; TRBD1 is a possible D gene (6 bases). This CDR3 spans 14 amino acids. V was pared by 4 bases and J by 10 bases, with 17 bases between. Germline values: CDR1 WNHNN, CDR2 SYGVQD (reference sequence). CDR3: CASSVDSGFGEQFF. The DNA of the CDR3 is TGCGCCAGCAGTGTGGACAGCGGCTTTGGAGAGCAGTTCTTC.

This clonotype was found a few times. The chain recombines TRBV12-3 or TRBV12-4 with TRBJ2-2, with 8 bases fitting TRBD1. The V and J ends lost 7 bases and 3 bases, in that order; junction bases with no gene match: 10. CDR3 length: 16 amino acids. The CDR3 reads CASTQNRGDYTGELFF. CDR3 DNA: TGTGCCAGCACCCAAAACAGGGGGGATTACACCGGGGAGCTGTTTTTT.

This clonotype appeared many times. The chain links TRBV3-1 to TRBJ2-7; unclear D gene. The germline gives CDR1 LGHDT, CDR2 YNNKEL (reference sequence). The length of the CDR3 is 15 residues. V was trimmed by 1 base and J by 1 base, leaving 11 bases between them. DNA of the CDR3: TGTGCCAGCAGCCAAGGCTGGGTAGGGTCCTACGAGCAGTACTTC. It is translated as CASSQGWVGSYEQYF.

This clonotype was observed a handful of times. J is TRBJ1-2 and V is TRBV2, with 9 bases aligning to TRBD1. This CDR3 has 14 residues. From germline, CDR1 is SNHLY and CDR2 FYNNEI. Trimming at V came to 10 bases and at J to 7 bases, leaving 13 bases not matched to a gene. The CDR3 protein is CATLLGTGFSGYTF. Here the CDR3 DNA reads TGTGCCACATTACTGGGGACAGGGTTCTCTGGCTACACCTTC.

V gene TRBV20-1 combines with J gene TRBJ2-3; D might be TRBD2 (5 bases). The CDR3 covers 13 residues. CDR1 and CDR2 from the germline V gene are DFQATT and SNEGSKA (reference sequence). V lost 2 bases and J lost 4, with 10 bases in between. This chain's CDR3 is CSARRASPDTQYF. In DNA, the CDR3 is TGCAGTGCTAGAAGGGCTAGCCCAGATACGCAGTATTTT.